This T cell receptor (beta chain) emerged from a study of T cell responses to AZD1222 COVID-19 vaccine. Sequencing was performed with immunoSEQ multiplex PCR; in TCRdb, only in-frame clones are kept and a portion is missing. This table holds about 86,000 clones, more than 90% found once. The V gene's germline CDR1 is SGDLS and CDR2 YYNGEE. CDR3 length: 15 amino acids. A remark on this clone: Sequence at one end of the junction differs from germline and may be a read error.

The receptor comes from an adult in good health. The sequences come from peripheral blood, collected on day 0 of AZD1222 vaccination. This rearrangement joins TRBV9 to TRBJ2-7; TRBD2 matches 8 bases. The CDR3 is CASSVTGLDPVALSF. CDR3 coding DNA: TGTGCCAGCAGCGTGACGGGACTAGACCCGGTAGCGCTATCCTTC.